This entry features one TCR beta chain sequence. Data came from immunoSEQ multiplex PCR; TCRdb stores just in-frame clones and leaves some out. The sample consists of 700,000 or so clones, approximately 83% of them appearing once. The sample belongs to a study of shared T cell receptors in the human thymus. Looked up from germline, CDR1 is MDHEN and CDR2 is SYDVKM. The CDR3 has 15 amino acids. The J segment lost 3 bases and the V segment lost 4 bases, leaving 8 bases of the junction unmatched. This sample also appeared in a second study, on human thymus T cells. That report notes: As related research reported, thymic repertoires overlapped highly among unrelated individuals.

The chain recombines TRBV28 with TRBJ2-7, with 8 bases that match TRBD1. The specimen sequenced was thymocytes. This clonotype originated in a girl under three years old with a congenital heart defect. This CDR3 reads CASSWTGLRIYEQYF. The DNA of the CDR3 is TGTGCCAGCAGTTGGACAGGGTTGCGGATCTACGAGCAGTACTTC.